The rows below give T cell receptor beta chains drawn from one sample of a study of cytomegalovirus exposure and HLA in healthy donors. Sequenced by immunoSEQ multiplex PCR; TCRdb stores in-frame clones only, minus some. The sample table sets out about 120,000 clones. Sample: PBMCs. These receptors were collected from a man aged 18 to 29 in good health and CMV-seronegative. Both conserved end residues are part of each CDR3. D genes are given only for firm matches.

.,TRBV29-1,TRBJ2-7,TGCAGCACGAGGGAGATGGGCGAGCAGTACTTC,CSTREMGEQYF
.,TRBV6-6,TRBJ1-1,TGTGCCAGCAGTTACGATGACGGGGGGTTAAAGGCTGAAGCTTTCTTT,CASSYDDGGLKAEAFF
.,TRBV20-1,TRBJ2-1,TGCAGTGCTAGAAGAACGAGAGAGCAGTTCTTC,CSARRTREQFF
TRBD2,TRBV7-2,TRBJ2-3,TGTGCCAGCAGCTTAGAAGGGGCGGGAGGCCGGGCAGATACGCAGTATTTT,CASSLEGAGGRADTQYF
.,TRBV7-6,TRBJ1-6,TGTGCCAGCAGCCAATACAGGGATTCACCCCTCCACTTT,CASSQYRDSPLHF
.,TRBV28,TRBJ1-2,TGTGCCAGCCGGGACTTCTATGGCTACACCTTC,CASRDFYGYTF
TRBD2,TRBV7-2,TRBJ2-3,TGTGCCAGCAGCTATTTAAGCGGGGTGAGGGATACGCAGTATTTT,CASSYLSGVRDTQYF
.,TRBV21-1,TRBJ2-1,TGTGCCAGCACCGAAGTCCCCCTAGCGGGAGGGCACAATGAGCAGTTCTTC,CASTEVPLAGGHNEQFF
.,TRBV29-1,TRBJ1-1,TGCAGCATTGAGGCGGTCGCGGACACTGAAGCTTTCTTT,CSIEAVADTEAFF
.,TRBV6-5,TRBJ1-2,TGTGCCAGCAGTTACTCGCAGTCATTCGGCTACACCTTC,CASSYSQSFGYTF
.,TRBV7-8,TRBJ1-1,TGTGCCATCGGAGTACAGGGTTACACTGAAGCTTTCTTT,CAIGVQGYTEAFF
.,TRBV28,TRBJ2-1,TGTGCCAGCAGGGAACAAGATATCGTCCCTCGGGGGCAGTTCTTC,CASREQDIVPRGQFF
.,TRBV9,TRBJ2-2,TGTGCCAGCAGCCCCCGGTTGAACACCGGGGAGCTGTTTTTT,CASSPRLNTGELFF
TRBD2,TRBV28,TRBJ2-5,TGTGCCAGTAGCACCGGACTAGCGAGGACCCAGTACTTC,CASSTGLARTQYF
TRBD1,TRBV5-6,TRBJ1-2,TGTGCCAGCAGCACCTCCGGGACAGCATACTATGGCTACACCTTC,CASSTSGTAYYGYTF
.,TRBV6-5,TRBJ1-3,TGTGCCAGCAGTTCGGTCGGAAACACCATATATTTT,CASSSVGNTIYF
.,TRBV9,TRBJ2-2,TGTGCCAGCAGCGTAGCCTGGAACACCGGGGAGCTGTTTTTT,CASSVAWNTGELFF